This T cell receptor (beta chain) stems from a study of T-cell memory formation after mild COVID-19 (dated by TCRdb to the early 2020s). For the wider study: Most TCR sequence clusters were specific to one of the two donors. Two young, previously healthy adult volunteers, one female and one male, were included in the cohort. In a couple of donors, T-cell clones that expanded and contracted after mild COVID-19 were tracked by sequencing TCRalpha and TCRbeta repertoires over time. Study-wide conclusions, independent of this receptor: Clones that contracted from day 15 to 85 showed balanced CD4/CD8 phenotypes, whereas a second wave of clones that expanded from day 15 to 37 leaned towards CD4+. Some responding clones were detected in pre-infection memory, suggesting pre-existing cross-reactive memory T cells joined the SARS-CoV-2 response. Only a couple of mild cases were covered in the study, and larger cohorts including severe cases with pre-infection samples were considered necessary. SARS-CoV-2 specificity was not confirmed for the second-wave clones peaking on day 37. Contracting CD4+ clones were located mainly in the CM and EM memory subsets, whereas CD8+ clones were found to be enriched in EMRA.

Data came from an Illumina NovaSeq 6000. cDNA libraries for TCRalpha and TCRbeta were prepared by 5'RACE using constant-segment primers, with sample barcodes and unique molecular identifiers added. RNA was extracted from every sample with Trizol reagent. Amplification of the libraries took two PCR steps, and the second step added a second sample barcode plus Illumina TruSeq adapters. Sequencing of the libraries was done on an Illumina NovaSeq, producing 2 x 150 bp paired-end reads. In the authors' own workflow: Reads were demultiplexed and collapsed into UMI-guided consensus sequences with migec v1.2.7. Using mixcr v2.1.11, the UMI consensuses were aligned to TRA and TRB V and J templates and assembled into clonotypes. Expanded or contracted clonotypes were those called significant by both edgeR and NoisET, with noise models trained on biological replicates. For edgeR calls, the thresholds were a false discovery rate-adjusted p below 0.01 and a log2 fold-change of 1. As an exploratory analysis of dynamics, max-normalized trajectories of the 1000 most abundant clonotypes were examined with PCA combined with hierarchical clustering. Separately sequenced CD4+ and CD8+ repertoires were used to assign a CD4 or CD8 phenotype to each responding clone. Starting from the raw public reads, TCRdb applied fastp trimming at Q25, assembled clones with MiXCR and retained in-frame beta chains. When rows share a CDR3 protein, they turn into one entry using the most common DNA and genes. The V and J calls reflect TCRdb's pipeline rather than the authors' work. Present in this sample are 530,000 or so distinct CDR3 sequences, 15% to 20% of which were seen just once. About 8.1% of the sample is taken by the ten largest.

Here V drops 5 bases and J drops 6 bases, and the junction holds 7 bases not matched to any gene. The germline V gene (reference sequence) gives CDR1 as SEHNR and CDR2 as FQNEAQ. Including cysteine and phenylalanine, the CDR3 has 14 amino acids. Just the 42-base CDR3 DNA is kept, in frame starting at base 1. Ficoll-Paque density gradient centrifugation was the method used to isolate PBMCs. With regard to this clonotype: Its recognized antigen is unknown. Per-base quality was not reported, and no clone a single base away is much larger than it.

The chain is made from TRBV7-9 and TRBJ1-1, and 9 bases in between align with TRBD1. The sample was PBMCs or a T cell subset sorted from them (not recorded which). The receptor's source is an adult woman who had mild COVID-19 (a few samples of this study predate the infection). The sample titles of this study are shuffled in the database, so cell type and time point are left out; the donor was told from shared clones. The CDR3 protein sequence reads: CASSPGQGRAEAFF. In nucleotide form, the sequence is TGTGCCAGCAGCCCGGGACAGGGCCGAGCTGAAGCTTTCTTT. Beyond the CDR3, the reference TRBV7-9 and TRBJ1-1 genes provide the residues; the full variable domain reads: DTGVSQNPRHKITKRGQNVTFRCDPISEHNRLYWYRQTLGQGPEFLTYFQNEAQLEKSRLLSDRFSAERPKGSFSTLEIQRTEQGDSAMYLCASSPGQGRAEAFFGQGTRLTVV.